The clone carrying this TCR beta chain has only one observation. Its antigen is unidentified. This record comes from a study of cytomegalovirus exposure and HLA in healthy donors. Overall study context: The Caucasian-associated ancestry cluster held roughly 80% of around 380 genotyped donors. Study results and limitations: Reports indicate that TCR beta sequences accurately predicted the HLA-A and HLA-B alleles of most subjects. The Asian-associated ancestry cluster reportedly had fewer N-insertions than the approximately 670-donor mean in a later analysis. Presence/absence analyses supposed approximately even sequencing depth among donors.

The CDR3 length is 13 residues. Germline loops: CDR1 MNHNS, CDR2 SASEGT. Trimming stripped 6 bases from V and 1 base from J, with 9 bases between. The PCR had 60 Vbeta and 13 Jbeta primers. Data came from immunoSEQ multiplex PCR; TCRdb stores just in-frame clones and leaves some out. The sample has some 190,000 clones; 75% to 85% are singletons. The sequenced material came from PBMCs. The chain couples TRBV6-1 to TRBJ1-1; the D gene is possibly TRBD1 (6 bases). This sequence was found in a woman aged 25 to 39 in good health and CMV-seropositive. CDR3 sequence (DNA): TGTGCCAGCAGAAAGACAGGGAACACTGAAGCTTTCTTT. Protein: CASRKTGNTEAFF.